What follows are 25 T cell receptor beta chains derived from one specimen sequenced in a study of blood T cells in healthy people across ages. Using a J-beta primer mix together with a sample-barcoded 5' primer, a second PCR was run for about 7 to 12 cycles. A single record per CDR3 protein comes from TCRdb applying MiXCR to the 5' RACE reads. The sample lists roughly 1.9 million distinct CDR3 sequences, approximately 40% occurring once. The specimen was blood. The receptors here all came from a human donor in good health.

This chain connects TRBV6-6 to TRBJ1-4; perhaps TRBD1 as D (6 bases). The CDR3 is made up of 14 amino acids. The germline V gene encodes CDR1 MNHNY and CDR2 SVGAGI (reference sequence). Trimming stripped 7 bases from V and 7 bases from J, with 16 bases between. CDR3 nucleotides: TGTGCCAGCACCGCCTACAGGGATGGTGAAAAACTGTTTTTT. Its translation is CASTAYRDGEKLFF.

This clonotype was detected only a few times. The CDR3 region has the DNA TGTGCCAGCAGCAGTCAGGGTTTCGCAGAAGAGACCCAGTACTTC. This codes for CASSSQGFAEETQYF. The chain combines TRBV3-1 with TRBJ2-5; the D gene is possibly TRBD1 (5 bases). Germline V gives CDR1 LGHDT, CDR2 YNNKEL (reference sequence). With 5 bases removed from V and 3 bases from J, the gap between germline ends came to 16 bases. The CDR3 is 15 amino acids.

The CDR3 region has the DNA TGCGCCAGCAGCCATCGGACAGGGGGGACGTCCTACAATGAGCAGTACTTC. Its translation: CASSHRTGGTSYNEQYF. The V and J genes are TRBV4-1 and TRBJ2-1, with 10 bases that match TRBD1. The J call may be wrong; the DNA end is better matched by TRBJ2-7. This CDR3 has 17 amino acids. The germline V gene has CDR1 MGHRA and CDR2 YSYEKL.

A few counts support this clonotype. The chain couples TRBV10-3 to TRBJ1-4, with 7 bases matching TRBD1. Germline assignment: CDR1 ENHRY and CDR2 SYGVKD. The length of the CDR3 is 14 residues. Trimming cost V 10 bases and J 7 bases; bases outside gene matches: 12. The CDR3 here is CANRRGPQGEKLFF. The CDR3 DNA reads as TGTGCCAATCGGAGGGGGCCCCAGGGTGAAAAACTGTTTTTT.

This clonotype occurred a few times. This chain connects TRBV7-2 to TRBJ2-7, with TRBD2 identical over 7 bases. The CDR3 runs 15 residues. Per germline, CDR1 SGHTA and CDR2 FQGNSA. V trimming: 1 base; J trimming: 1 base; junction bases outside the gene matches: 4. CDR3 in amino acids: CASSLGWGGSYEQYF. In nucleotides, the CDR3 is TGTGCCAGCAGCTTAGGATGGGGGGGGTCCTACGAGCAGTACTTC.

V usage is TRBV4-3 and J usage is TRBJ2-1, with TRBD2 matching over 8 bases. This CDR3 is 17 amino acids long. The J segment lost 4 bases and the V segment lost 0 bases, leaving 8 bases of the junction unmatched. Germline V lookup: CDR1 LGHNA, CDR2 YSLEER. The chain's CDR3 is CASSQDLAGGGYNEQFF. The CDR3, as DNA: TGCGCCAGCAGCCAAGATTTGGCGGGGGGAGGATACAATGAGCAGTTCTTC.

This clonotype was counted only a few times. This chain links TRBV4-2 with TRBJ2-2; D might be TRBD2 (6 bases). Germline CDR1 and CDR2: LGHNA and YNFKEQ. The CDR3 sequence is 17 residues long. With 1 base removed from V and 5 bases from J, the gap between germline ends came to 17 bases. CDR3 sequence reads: CASSQAAQGSGTGELFF. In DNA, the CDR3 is TGTGCCAGCAGCCAAGCAGCCCAAGGCAGCGGGACCGGGGAGCTGTTTTTT.

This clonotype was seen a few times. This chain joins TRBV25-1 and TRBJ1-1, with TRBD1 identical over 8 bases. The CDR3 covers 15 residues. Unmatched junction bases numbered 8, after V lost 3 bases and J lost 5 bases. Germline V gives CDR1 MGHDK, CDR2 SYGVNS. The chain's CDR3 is CASSDPGQGGTEAFF. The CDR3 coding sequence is TGTGCCAGCAGTGATCCCGGACAGGGAGGGACTGAAGCTTTCTTT. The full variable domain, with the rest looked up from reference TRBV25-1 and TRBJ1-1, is EADIYQTPRYLVIGTGKKITLECSQTMGHDKMYWYQQDPGMELHLIHYSYGVNSTEKGDLSSESTVSRIRTEHFPLTLESARPSHTSQYLCASSDPGQGGTEAFFGQGTRLTVV.

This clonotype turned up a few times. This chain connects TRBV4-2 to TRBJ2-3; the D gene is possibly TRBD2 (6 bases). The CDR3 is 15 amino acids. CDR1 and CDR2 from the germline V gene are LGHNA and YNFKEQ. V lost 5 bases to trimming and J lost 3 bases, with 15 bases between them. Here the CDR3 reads CASSFRGETTDTQYF. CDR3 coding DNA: TGTGCCAGCAGCTTCCGCGGGGAAACAACAGATACGCAGTATTTT.

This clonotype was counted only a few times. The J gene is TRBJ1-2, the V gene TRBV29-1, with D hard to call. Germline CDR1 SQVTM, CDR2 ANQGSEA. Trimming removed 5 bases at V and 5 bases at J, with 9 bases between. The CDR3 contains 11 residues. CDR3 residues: CSVLEIYGYTF. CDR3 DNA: TGCAGCGTTCTAGAGATATATGGCTACACCTTC.

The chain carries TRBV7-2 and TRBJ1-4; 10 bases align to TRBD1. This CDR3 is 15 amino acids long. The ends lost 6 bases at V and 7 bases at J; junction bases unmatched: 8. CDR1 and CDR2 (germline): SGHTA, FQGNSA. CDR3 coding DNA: TGTGCCAGCAGATCTCGGGACAGGGGAGGTGAAAAACTGTTTTTT. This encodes CASRSRDRGGEKLFF. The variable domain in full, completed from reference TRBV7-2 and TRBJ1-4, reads GAGVSQSPSNKVTEKGKDVELRCDPISGHTALYWYRQSLGQGLEFLIYFQGNSAPDKSGLPSDRFSAERTGGSVSTLTIQRTQQEDSAVYLCASRSRDRGGEKLFFGSGTQLSVL.

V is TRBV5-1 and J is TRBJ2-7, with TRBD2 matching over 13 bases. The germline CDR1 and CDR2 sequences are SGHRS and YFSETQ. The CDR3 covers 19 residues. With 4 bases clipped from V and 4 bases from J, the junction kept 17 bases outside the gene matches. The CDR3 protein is CASSTPGLAGKGSNYEQYF. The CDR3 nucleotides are TGCGCCAGCAGCACCCCGGGACTAGCGGGGAAAGGTAGCAATTACGAGCAGTACTTC. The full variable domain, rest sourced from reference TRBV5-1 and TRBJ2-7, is KAGVTQTPRYLIKTRGQQVTLSCSPISGHRSVSWYQQTPGQGLQFLFEYFSETQRNKGNFPGRFSGRQFSNSRSEMNVSTLELGDSALYLCASSTPGLAGKGSNYEQYFGPGTRLTVT.

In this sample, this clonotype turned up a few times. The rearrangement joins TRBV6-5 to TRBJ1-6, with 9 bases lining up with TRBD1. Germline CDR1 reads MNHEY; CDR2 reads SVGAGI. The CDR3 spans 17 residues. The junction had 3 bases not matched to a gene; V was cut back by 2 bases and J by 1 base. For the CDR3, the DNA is TGTGCCAGCAGTTACGGACAGGGGATTTCCTATAATTCACCCCTCCACTTT. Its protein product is CASSYGQGISYNSPLHF.

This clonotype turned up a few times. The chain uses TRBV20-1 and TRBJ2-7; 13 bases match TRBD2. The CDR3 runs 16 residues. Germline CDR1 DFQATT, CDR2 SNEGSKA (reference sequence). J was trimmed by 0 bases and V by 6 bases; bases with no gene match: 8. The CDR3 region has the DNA TGCAGTGCCACAGGACTAGCGGGGGCCTCCTCCTACGAGCAGTACTTC. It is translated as CSATGLAGASSYEQYF.

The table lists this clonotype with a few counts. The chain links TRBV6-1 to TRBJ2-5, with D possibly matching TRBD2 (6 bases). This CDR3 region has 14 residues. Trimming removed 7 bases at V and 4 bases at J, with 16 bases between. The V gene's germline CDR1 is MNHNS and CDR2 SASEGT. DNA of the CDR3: TGTGCCAGCACCCTCCCGGGACTGCGAGAGACCCAGTACTTC. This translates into CASTLPGLRETQYF.

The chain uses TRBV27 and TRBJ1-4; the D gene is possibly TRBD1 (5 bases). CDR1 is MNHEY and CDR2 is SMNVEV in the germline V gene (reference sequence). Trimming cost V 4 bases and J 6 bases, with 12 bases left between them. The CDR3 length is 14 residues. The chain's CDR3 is CASSWGRADEKLFF. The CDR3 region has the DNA TGTGCCAGCAGTTGGGGCAGGGCTGATGAAAAACTGTTTTTT.

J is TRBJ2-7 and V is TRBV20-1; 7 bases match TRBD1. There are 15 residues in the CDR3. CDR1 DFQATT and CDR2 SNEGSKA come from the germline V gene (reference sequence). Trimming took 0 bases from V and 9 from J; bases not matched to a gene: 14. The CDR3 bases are TGCAGTGCTAGAGACCGCGACAGGGCCCTCCTCCGGCAGTACTTC. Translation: CSARDRDRALLRQYF.

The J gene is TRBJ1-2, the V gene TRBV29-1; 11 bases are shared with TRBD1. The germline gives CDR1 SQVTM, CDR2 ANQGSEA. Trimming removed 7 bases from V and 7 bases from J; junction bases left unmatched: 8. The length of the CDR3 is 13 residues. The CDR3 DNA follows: TGCAGCGCTGGAGGACAGGGGGCGAGTGGCTACACCTTC. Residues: CSAGGQGASGYTF.

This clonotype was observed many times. CDR3 nucleotide sequence: TGTGCCAGCAGCTTAGTATCCGACAGCTACAATGAGCAGTTCTTC. This codes for CASSLVSDSYNEQFF. This chain links TRBV7-2 with TRBJ2-1, with D possibly being TRBD1 (5 bases). The CDR3 runs 15 residues. CDR1 is SGHTA, CDR2 FQGNSA, per germline. The V and J ends lost 1 base and 3 bases respectively, with 10 bases between them. Full variable domain (outside the CDR3, taken from reference TRBV7-2 and TRBJ2-1): GAGVSQSPSNKVTEKGKDVELRCDPISGHTALYWYRQSLGQGLEFLIYFQGNSAPDKSGLPSDRFSAERTGGSVSTLTIQRTQQEDSAVYLCASSLVSDSYNEQFFGPGTRLTVL.

The CDR3 is CSAGDGNTDTQYF. CDR3 DNA: TGCAGTGCTGGGGACGGGAACACAGATACGCAGTATTTT. This rearrangement joins TRBV20-1 to TRBJ2-3, with D possibly called TRBD1 or TRBD2 (5 bases each). CDR1 and CDR2 (germline): DFQATT, SNEGSKA (reference sequence). V was pared by 5 bases and J by 2 bases, with 11 bases between. The CDR3 is 13 amino acids.

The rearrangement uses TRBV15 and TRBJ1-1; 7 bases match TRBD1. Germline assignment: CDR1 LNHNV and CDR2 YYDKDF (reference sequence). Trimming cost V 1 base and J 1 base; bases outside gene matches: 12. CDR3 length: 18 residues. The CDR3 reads CATSRVAMPGTENTEAFF. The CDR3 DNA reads TGTGCCACCAGCAGAGTAGCAATGCCCGGGACAGAGAACACTGAAGCTTTCTTT. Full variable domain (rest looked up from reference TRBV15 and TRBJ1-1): DAMVIQNPRYQVTQFGKPVTLSCSQTLNHNVMYWYQQKSSQAPKLLFHYYDKDFNNEADTPDNFQSRRPNTSFCFLDIRSPGLGDTAMYLCATSRVAMPGTENTEAFFGQGTRLTVV.

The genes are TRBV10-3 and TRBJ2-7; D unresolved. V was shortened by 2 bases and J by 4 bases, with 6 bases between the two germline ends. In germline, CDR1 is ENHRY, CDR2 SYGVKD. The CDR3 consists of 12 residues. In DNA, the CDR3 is TGTGCCATCAGTGAGATCGGATACGAGCAGTACTTC. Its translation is CAISEIGYEQYF.

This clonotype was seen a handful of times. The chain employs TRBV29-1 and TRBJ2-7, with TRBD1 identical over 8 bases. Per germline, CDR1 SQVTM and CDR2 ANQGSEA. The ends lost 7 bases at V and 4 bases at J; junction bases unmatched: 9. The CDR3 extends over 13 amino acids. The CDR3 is CSAYDRGRYEQYF. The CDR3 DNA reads TGCAGCGCTTACGACAGGGGCAGGTACGAGCAGTACTTC.

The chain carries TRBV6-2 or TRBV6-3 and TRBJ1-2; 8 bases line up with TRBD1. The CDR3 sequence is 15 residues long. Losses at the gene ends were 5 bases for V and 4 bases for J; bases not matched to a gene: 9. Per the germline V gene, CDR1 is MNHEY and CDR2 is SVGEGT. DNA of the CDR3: TGTGCCAGCAGTCCTCTTGGGACAGGCCCCTATGGCTACACCTTC. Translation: CASSPLGTGPYGYTF.

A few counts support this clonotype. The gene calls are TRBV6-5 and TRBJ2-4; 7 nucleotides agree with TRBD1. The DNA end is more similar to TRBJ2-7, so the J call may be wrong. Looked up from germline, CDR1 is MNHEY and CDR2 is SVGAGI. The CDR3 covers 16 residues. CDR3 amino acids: CASSTSTGEIGLEQYF. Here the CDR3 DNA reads TGTGCCAGCAGTACCAGTACAGGGGAAATTGGACTCGAGCAGTACTTC.